Sequencing of this T cell receptor beta chain was carried out in a study of molecular identifiers for immune sequencing clone quantification. This clonotype was seen repeatedly, ten times or more. TCRdb re-called the PCR reads with MiXCR, one entry per CDR3 protein. This table holds hundreds of thousands of distinct CDR3 sequences, over 25% found once. CDR3 size: 14 residues. V lost 6 bases and J lost 1, with 12 bases in between. The V call is TRBV12-3 or TRBV12-4, the J call TRBJ1-1; no clear D gene. The sample comprised naive CD8+ T cells from blood, with Jurkat cell RNA spiked in. The subset is: FACS-sorted CD8+CD4-CCR7+CD45RA+ naive T cells. The sequence was collected from a human donor in good health. Some libraries in this study had Jurkat cell RNA spiked in. Written as DNA, the CDR3 is TGTGCCAGCAGGCAGGACGCCAGGAACACTGAAGCTTTCTTT. This gives the protein CASRQDARNTEAFF.